Listed below are T cell receptor beta chains from one sample, sequenced in a study of blood T cells in healthy people across ages. Via MiXCR, TCRdb re-called the 5' RACE reads, giving one row per CDR3 protein. The table shows around 990,000 distinct CDR3 sequences, with roughly two fifths occurring only once. Sequencing was done on a sample of blood. All receptors derive from a man aged 18 to 29 in good health. Each CDR3 is given with its conserved first and last residue. The D gene is left open where the match is weak. The size entry is marked missing in some rows and otherwise reads once, few, many or a size class.

clone_size	d_call	v_call	j_call	cdr3_nt	cdr3_aa
-	-	TRBV5-1	TRBJ1-1	TGCGCCAGCAGCTTTCTACCGGACACTGAAGCTTTCTTT	CASSFLPDTEAFF
-	-	TRBV20-1	TRBJ2-1	TGCAGTGCTAGTAATCTAGCTCGGTACAATGAGCAGTTCTTC	CSASNLARYNEQFF
few	-	TRBV6-5	TRBJ1-6	TGTGCCAGCAGTAGGCAGGGCGAAAATTCACCCCTCCACTTT	CASSRQGENSPLHF
-	-	TRBV7-3	TRBJ2-5	TGTGCCAGCAGCTCGAAGGAGGGGGTCCCCTACAATGAGCAGTACTTC	CASSSKEGVPYNEQYF
few	TRBD2	TRBV9	TRBJ2-1	TGTGCCAGCAGCGTATATACTAGCGGGGTGCCCTACTCCTACAATGAGCAGTTCTTC	CASSVYTSGVPYSYNEQFF
-	-	TRBV4-3	TRBJ2-2	TGCGCCAGCAGCCAAGATAAGTTTTCGGCGGGCGAGACGAACACCGGGGAGCTGTTTTTT	CASSQDKFSAGETNTGELFF
few	-	TRBV20-1	TRBJ1-2	TGCAGTGGTACAGGGAACTATGGCTACACCTTC	CSGTGNYGYTF
many	TRBD2	TRBV7-3	TRBJ2-1	TGTGCCAGCAGCTTATTCGGGGGGGGATACAATGAGCAGTTCTTC	CASSLFGGGYNEQFF
-	-	TRBV20-1	TRBJ2-1	TGCAGTGCTAGAGATAAGGAGACATCGGCTAAGCAGTTCTTC	CSARDKETSAKQFF
few	-	TRBV6-5	TRBJ1-2	TGTGCCAGCAGCCCCAGGAGGTACTATGGCTACACCTTC	CASSPRRYYGYTF
-	-	TRBV15	TRBJ1-1	TGTGCCACCAGCAGCGTTAGAGAGAACACTGAAGCTTTCTTT	CATSSVRENTEAFF
-	TRBD1	TRBV6-2/TRBV6-3	TRBJ1-5	TGTGCCAGCAGACCCCAGGGGGCAGGGTGGAATCAGCCCCAGCATTTT	CASRPQGAGWNQPQHF
few	TRBD1	TRBV6-4	TRBJ1-5	TGTGCCAGCAGTGATTCTACTATCGAGACAGGGTTATACGATCAGCCCCAGCATTTT	CASSDSTIETGLYDQPQHF
few	-	TRBV3-1	TRBJ1-5	TGTGCCAGCAGCCCCGCCGGGACCCTAAGCAATCAGCCCCAGCATTTT	CASSPAGTLSNQPQHF
-	-	TRBV4-2	TRBJ1-5	TGTGCCAGCAGCCAACTACAGGGAGGGGATCAGCCCCAGCATTTT	CASSQLQGGDQPQHF
few	-	TRBV6-2/TRBV6-3	TRBJ2-7	TGTGCCAGCAAGCGGGCTTTTGAGCAGTACTTC	CASKRAFEQYF
-	-	TRBV5-1	TRBJ2-3	TGCGCCAGCAGCAAGGTGAGGGTGACAGATACGCAGTATTTT	CASSKVRVTDTQYF
-	-	TRBV5-5	TRBJ2-2	TGTGCCAGCAGCTTGGAGTCCCAGGGTTTCACCGGGGAGCTGTTTTTT	CASSLESQGFTGELFF
few	-	TRBV20-1	TRBJ2-1	TGCAGTGCGATACTCAGGGTTTCCTTGTCTGAGCAGTTCTTC	CSAILRVSLSEQFF
-	TRBD1	TRBV3-1	TRBJ2-4	TGTGCCAGCAACAGGGGCGGAGCCAAAAACATTCAGTACTTC	CASNRGGAKNIQYF
many	TRBD2	TRBV29-1	TRBJ2-1	TGCAGCGTTGAAGATCTGACTAGCGGGGGACCTTACAATGAGCAGTTCTTC	CSVEDLTSGGPYNEQFF
-	TRBD1	TRBV2	TRBJ2-7	TGTGCCAGCGGTCGAGACAGGGGAAGCCTATCCTACGAGCAGTACTTC	CASGRDRGSLSYEQYF
-	-	TRBV7-7	TRBJ2-1	TGTGCTAGCAGCTGTGGCAGGGGAGACAATGAGCAGTTCTTC	CASSCGRGDNEQFF
-	-	TRBV27	TRBJ2-7	TGTGCCAGCAGCCGGGTCCACTCCTACAATGAGCAGTACTTC	CASSRVHSYNEQYF
-	-	TRBV9	TRBJ1-2	TGTGCCAGCAGAAACGGGGGTTTGGGTGGCTACACCTTC	CASRNGGLGGYTF